Listed below are T cell receptor beta chains from one sample, sequenced in a study of blood T cells in healthy people across ages. Via MiXCR, TCRdb re-called the 5' RACE reads, giving one row per CDR3 protein. Of 1.5 million to 2 million distinct CDR3 sequences listed, approximately 40% were seen once; the top ten hold 20% to 25%. The source material was blood. The origin of the receptors is a human donor in good health. CDR3s include the opening cysteine and the closing phenylalanine or tryptophan. Fields, in order: clone size, V gene, J gene, D gene, CDR3 protein, CDR3 DNA. The D gene is left open where the match is weak. Clone size is not always given. Where it is, it says once, few, many or a class for expanded clones.

clone size: few; V gene: TRBV6-2/TRBV6-3; J gene: TRBJ2-1; D gene: -; CDR3 protein: CASSFPRDYNEQFF; CDR3 DNA: TGTGCCAGCAGCTTTCCCCGGGACTACAATGAGCAGTTCTTC
clone size: -; V gene: TRBV28; J gene: TRBJ2-3; D gene: -; CDR3 protein: CASNPTLARSTDTQYF; CDR3 DNA: TGTGCCAGCAACCCAACCCTAGCGCGTAGCACAGATACGCAGTATTTT
clone size: -; V gene: TRBV20-1; J gene: TRBJ1-2; D gene: -; CDR3 protein: CSALRGLRHNGYTF; CDR3 DNA: TGCAGTGCCCTCAGGGGTCTTCGTCATAATGGCTACACCTTC
clone size: many; V gene: TRBV29-1; J gene: TRBJ2-5; D gene: -; CDR3 protein: CSAGDAGETQYF; CDR3 DNA: TGCAGCGCCGGGGACGCCGGAGAGACCCAGTACTTC
clone size: -; V gene: TRBV7-9; J gene: TRBJ1-6; D gene: -; CDR3 protein: CASSLLDSNSPLHF; CDR3 DNA: TGTGCCAGCAGCTTATTGGACTCCAATTCACCCCTCCACTTT
clone size: -; V gene: TRBV6-2/TRBV6-3; J gene: TRBJ2-7; D gene: -; CDR3 protein: CTSSYSKGPNYEQYF; CDR3 DNA: TGTACCAGCAGCTACTCGAAGGGGCCCAACTACGAGCAGTACTTC
clone size: -; V gene: TRBV29-1; J gene: TRBJ1-4; D gene: -; CDR3 protein: CSAAGFATNEKLFF; CDR3 DNA: TGCAGCGCGGCCGGGTTTGCAACTAATGAAAAACTGTTTTTT
clone size: -; V gene: TRBV15; J gene: TRBJ2-3; D gene: -; CDR3 protein: CATSDRFGGTDTQYF; CDR3 DNA: TGTGCCACCTCAGACAGGTTCGGCGGTACAGATACGCAGTATTTT
clone size: -; V gene: TRBV20-1; J gene: TRBJ1-1; D gene: -; CDR3 protein: CSARDRRKGNTEAFF; CDR3 DNA: TGCAGTGCTAGAGATCGGCGGAAAGGGAACACTGAAGCTTTCTTT
clone size: -; V gene: TRBV20-1; J gene: TRBJ2-3; D gene: TRBD1; CDR3 protein: CSASRQGAGIDTQYF; CDR3 DNA: TGCAGTGCTAGCAGACAGGGGGCAGGGATAGATACGCAGTATTTT
clone size: -; V gene: TRBV27; J gene: TRBJ2-3; D gene: TRBD2; CDR3 protein: CASSLSIGGGGDTQYF; CDR3 DNA: TGTGCCAGCAGTTTATCGATTGGCGGGGGTGGTGATACGCAGTATTTT
clone size: -; V gene: TRBV24-1; J gene: TRBJ2-3; D gene: -; CDR3 protein: CATSVGLTDTDTQYF; CDR3 DNA: TGTGCCACCAGTGTAGGCCTGACGGACACAGATACGCAGTATTTT
clone size: -; V gene: TRBV7-9; J gene: TRBJ1-4; D gene: -; CDR3 protein: CASSPPGLNEELFF; CDR3 DNA: TGTGCCAGCAGCCCACCAGGACTTAATGAAGAACTGTTTTTT
clone size: few; V gene: TRBV6-1; J gene: TRBJ2-7; D gene: -; CDR3 protein: CASSEYGSYEQYF; CDR3 DNA: TGTGCCAGCAGTGAATATGGATCCTACGAGCAGTACTTC
clone size: -; V gene: TRBV7-9; J gene: TRBJ2-5; D gene: -; CDR3 protein: CASSQGRGSTEIQETQYF; CDR3 DNA: TGTGCCAGCAGTCAAGGAAGGGGATCAACGGAGATACAAGAGACCCAGTACTTC
clone size: -; V gene: TRBV29-1; J gene: TRBJ2-3; D gene: TRBD2; CDR3 protein: CSVVSPSGGTDTQYF; CDR3 DNA: TGCAGCGTTGTATCCCCTAGCGGGGGGACAGATACGCAGTATTTT
clone size: few; V gene: TRBV5-1; J gene: TRBJ2-5; D gene: TRBD2; CDR3 protein: CASNKLAGVQETQYF; CDR3 DNA: TGCGCCAGCAATAAGCTAGCGGGGGTCCAAGAGACCCAGTACTTC
clone size: -; V gene: TRBV7-9; J gene: TRBJ2-6; D gene: -; CDR3 protein: CASSAATGSGANVLTF; CDR3 DNA: TGTGCCAGCAGCGCCGCAACAGGTTCTGGGGCCAACGTCCTGACTTTC
clone size: few; V gene: TRBV6-2/TRBV6-3; J gene: TRBJ2-6; D gene: -; CDR3 protein: CASSYGGTGANVLTF; CDR3 DNA: TGTGCCAGCAGTTACGGGGGGACTGGGGCCAACGTCCTGACTTTC
clone size: -; V gene: TRBV11-1; J gene: TRBJ2-7; D gene: TRBD1; CDR3 protein: CASSLPGTDCYEQYF; CDR3 DNA: TGTGCCAGCAGCTTACCCGGGACAGATTGTTACGAGCAGTACTTC
clone size: -; V gene: TRBV20-1; J gene: TRBJ2-5; D gene: -; CDR3 protein: CSVAVLSAPRETQYF; CDR3 DNA: TGCAGTGTCGCGGTCCTGTCAGCCCCCAGGGAGACCCAGTACTTC
clone size: -; V gene: TRBV12-3/TRBV12-4; J gene: TRBJ2-5; D gene: TRBD2; CDR3 protein: CASRPSGGALEETQYF; CDR3 DNA: TGTGCCAGCAGACCTAGCGGGGGGGCCTTAGAAGAGACCCAGTACTTC
clone size: few; V gene: TRBV7-8; J gene: TRBJ2-3; D gene: TRBD1; CDR3 protein: CASSSRQGPVGDTQYF; CDR3 DNA: TGTGCCAGCAGCTCCCGACAGGGCCCAGTGGGGGATACGCAGTATTTT
clone size: many; V gene: TRBV29-1; J gene: TRBJ2-3; D gene: -; CDR3 protein: CSVNRAEAQYF; CDR3 DNA: TGCAGCGTTAACAGAGCCGAGGCGCAGTATTTT
clone size: once; V gene: TRBV10-3; J gene: TRBJ1-3; D gene: -; CDR3 protein: CAIRADSGNTIYF; CDR3 DNA: TGTGCCATCAGGGCGGACTCTGGAAACACCATATATTTT
clone size: -; V gene: TRBV4-1; J gene: TRBJ1-1; D gene: -; CDR3 protein: CASRQAGGNTEAFF; CDR3 DNA: TGCGCCAGCAGGCAGGCCGGGGGGAACACTGAAGCTTTCTTT
clone size: few; V gene: TRBV24-1; J gene: TRBJ2-2; D gene: -; CDR3 protein: CATSDLVGRRGTGELFF; CDR3 DNA: TGTGCCACCAGTGATTTAGTCGGCAGAAGAGGGACCGGGGAGCTGTTTTTT
clone size: -; V gene: TRBV7-8; J gene: TRBJ2-7; D gene: -; CDR3 protein: CASRFTRGEVSEQYF; CDR3 DNA: TGTGCCAGCAGGTTTACCCGAGGGGAAGTTAGCGAGCAGTACTTC
clone size: few; V gene: TRBV7-9; J gene: TRBJ2-7; D gene: -; CDR3 protein: CASSLGNVYEQYF; CDR3 DNA: TGTGCCAGCAGCTTAGGGAACGTCTACGAGCAGTACTTC
clone size: -; V gene: TRBV20-1; J gene: TRBJ2-7; D gene: -; CDR3 protein: CSARGRACEQYF; CDR3 DNA: TGCAGTGCTAGAGGTAGGGCCTGCGAGCAGTACTTC
clone size: -; V gene: TRBV5-1; J gene: TRBJ2-3; D gene: -; CDR3 protein: CASSSAGLDSSTDTQYF; CDR3 DNA: TGCGCCAGCAGCTCGGCGGGACTGGACTCTAGCACAGATACGCAGTATTTT
clone size: few; V gene: TRBV12-3/TRBV12-4; J gene: TRBJ1-4; D gene: -; CDR3 protein: CASSPDRQNETLFF; CDR3 DNA: TGTGCCAGCAGCCCCGACCGACAGAATGAAACACTGTTTTTT
clone size: few; V gene: TRBV27; J gene: TRBJ1-2; D gene: TRBD1; CDR3 protein: CASSLHGQGANYGYTF; CDR3 DNA: TGTGCCAGCAGTTTACATGGACAGGGAGCTAACTATGGCTACACCTTC
clone size: -; V gene: TRBV11-2; J gene: TRBJ2-5; D gene: -; CDR3 protein: CASSFSGSGETQYF; CDR3 DNA: TGTGCCAGCAGCTTCTCGGGCTCAGGCGAGACCCAGTACTTC
clone size: few; V gene: TRBV5-5; J gene: TRBJ1-4; D gene: -; CDR3 protein: CASSLVQFNEKLFF; CDR3 DNA: TGTGCCAGCAGCTTGGTACAGTTTAATGAAAAACTGTTTTTT
clone size: -; V gene: TRBV20-1; J gene: TRBJ1-2; D gene: -; CDR3 protein: CSAERAGVDYGYTF; CDR3 DNA: TGCAGTGCCGAGAGGGCAGGGGTGGACTATGGCTACACCTTC
clone size: few; V gene: TRBV24-1; J gene: TRBJ1-1; D gene: -; CDR3 protein: CATSDLRDNYMNTEAFF; CDR3 DNA: TGTGCCACCAGTGATCTCCGGGACAACTACATGAACACTGAAGCTTTCTTT
clone size: -; V gene: TRBV4-2; J gene: TRBJ2-7; D gene: TRBD2; CDR3 protein: CASSQGGTSGIGQYF; CDR3 DNA: TGTGCCAGCAGCCAAGGGGGGACTAGCGGGATCGGGCAGTACTTC
clone size: -; V gene: TRBV29-1; J gene: TRBJ2-1; D gene: TRBD2; CDR3 protein: CSVEKLAGGGNEQFF; CDR3 DNA: TGCAGCGTTGAGAAACTAGCGGGAGGAGGGAATGAGCAGTTCTTC
clone size: few; V gene: TRBV12-3/TRBV12-4; J gene: TRBJ2-7; D gene: TRBD1; CDR3 protein: CASSPPDRGLYEQYF; CDR3 DNA: TGTGCCAGCAGTCCCCCGGACAGGGGGCTCTACGAGCAGTACTTC
clone size: -; V gene: TRBV6-5; J gene: TRBJ1-4; D gene: -; CDR3 protein: CASSYSGPPNEKLFF; CDR3 DNA: TGTGCCAGTAGTTACTCGGGTCCACCCAATGAAAAACTGTTTTTT
clone size: -; V gene: TRBV7-9; J gene: TRBJ2-1; D gene: -; CDR3 protein: CASSSSRDYNEQFF; CDR3 DNA: TGTGCCAGCAGCTCGAGCCGGGACTACAATGAGCAGTTCTTC
clone size: -; V gene: TRBV7-8; J gene: TRBJ2-1; D gene: -; CDR3 protein: CASTRQRAYNEQFF; CDR3 DNA: TGTGCCAGCACCCGACAGAGAGCTTACAATGAGCAGTTCTTC
clone size: few; V gene: TRBV20-1; J gene: TRBJ2-5; D gene: -; CDR3 protein: CSALRDIYQETQYF; CDR3 DNA: TGCAGTGCCCTCCGGGACATCTACCAAGAGACCCAGTACTTC
clone size: many; V gene: TRBV20-1; J gene: TRBJ1-1; D gene: -; CDR3 protein: CSASTAQEMNTEAFF; CDR3 DNA: TGCAGTGCTTCGACGGCCCAAGAGATGAACACTGAAGCTTTCTTT
clone size: -; V gene: TRBV7-2; J gene: TRBJ2-7; D gene: -; CDR3 protein: CASSWGRTSDYEQYF; CDR3 DNA: TGTGCCAGCAGCTGGGGAAGGACATCGGACTACGAGCAGTACTTC
clone size: -; V gene: TRBV3-1; J gene: TRBJ1-6; D gene: -; CDR3 protein: CASSQGAPIFQFVPLHF; CDR3 DNA: TGTGCCAGCAGCCAAGGCGCCCCAATATTCCAATTCGTTCCCCTCCACTTT
clone size: few; V gene: TRBV7-9; J gene: TRBJ1-6; D gene: TRBD1; CDR3 protein: CASSVTGTGYSPLHF; CDR3 DNA: TGTGCCAGCAGCGTAACCGGGACAGGGTATTCACCCCTCCACTTT
clone size: many; V gene: TRBV6-1; J gene: TRBJ2-7; D gene: -; CDR3 protein: CAVTGTDAYEQYF; CDR3 DNA: TGTGCCGTCACCGGGACGGACGCCTACGAGCAGTACTTC
clone size: few; V gene: TRBV4-2; J gene: TRBJ1-5; D gene: -; CDR3 protein: CASSQEVGWGGQPQHF; CDR3 DNA: TGTGCCAGCAGCCAAGAAGTCGGTTGGGGGGGCCAGCCCCAGCATTTT
clone size: few; V gene: TRBV6-5; J gene: TRBJ2-5; D gene: TRBD2; CDR3 protein: CASIGLAGTQYF; CDR3 DNA: TGTGCCAGCATAGGACTAGCGGGGACCCAGTACTTC
clone size: -; V gene: TRBV7-8; J gene: TRBJ1-2; D gene: -; CDR3 protein: CASSLAAGGKGGYTF; CDR3 DNA: TGTGCCAGCAGCTTAGCGGCTGGGGGCAAGGGTGGCTACACCTTC
clone size: few; V gene: TRBV7-2; J gene: TRBJ2-5; D gene: TRBD2; CDR3 protein: CATGLAGGMGETQYF; CDR3 DNA: TGTGCCACCGGACTAGCGGGGGGAATGGGTGAGACCCAGTACTTC